The 6 T cell receptor beta chains below all came from one sample that was sequenced in a study of blood T cell repertoires in COVID-19 (TCRdb year 2020). The library came from the immunoSEQ multiplex PCR assay. The table was pulled from immuneACCESS by TCRdb, which kept in-frame rearrangements only. Such tables lose some clones; where checked, under half of the loss comes from unresolved V genes, and the rest has no known cause. The sample table lists 210,000 or so clones, about 86% of them with a count of one. The ten biggest clones cover over 2% of the sample. The sample was peripheral blood. The receptors here all came from a woman in her forties or fifties with acute or convalescent COVID-19.

The chain is built from TRBV18 and TRBJ1-2, with D possibly being TRBD1 (6 bases). The germline V and J ends were trimmed by 3 bases and 4 bases, with 12 bases remaining between them. This CDR3 region has 14 residues. The germline gives CDR1 KGHSH, CDR2 LQKENI. Here the CDR3 reads CASSPNREGYGYTF. CDR3 coding DNA: TGTGCCAGCTCACCGAACAGGGAAGGCTATGGCTACACCTTC.

This chain joins TRBV7-9 and TRBJ2-1; 9 nucleotides line up with TRBD2. V shed 5 bases, J shed 5 bases, and the junction held 10 bases outside the gene matches. CDR3 size: 16 residues. Germline V gene sequence: CDR1 SEHNR, CDR2 FQNEAQ (reference sequence). This CDR3 reads CASSPHGAGGNNEQFF. The CDR3 coding sequence is TGTGCCAGCAGCCCCCATGGGGCGGGAGGGAACAATGAGCAGTTCTTC.

The J gene is TRBJ2-7, the V gene TRBV21-1; the table's D call of TRBD1 was not tested on the DNA. TRBV21-1 is annotated as a pseudogene. The CDR3 consists of 19 residues. Here the CDR3 reads CASKPKGPEPGQENYEQYF. CDR3 sequence (DNA): TGTGCCAGCAAACCTAAAGGTCCAGAGCCGGGACAGGAGAACTACGAGCAGTACTTC.

The J gene is TRBJ2-6, the V gene TRBV7-8; the D gene is possibly TRBD1 (5 bases). The CDR3 length is 18 residues. The V gene's germline CDR1 is SGHVS and CDR2 FQNEAQ. V shed 2 bases and J shed 4 bases, with 18 bases lying between them. The CDR3 is CASSLFGQGESGANVLTF. In DNA, the CDR3 is TGTGCCAGCAGCTTATTTGGTCAGGGCGAATCCGGGGCCAACGTCCTGACTTTC.

The CDR3 region is CASSSLDRGGNTIYF. The DNA of the CDR3 is TGTGCCAGCAGCTCATTAGACAGGGGAGGAAACACCATATATTTT. This chain uses TRBV5-4 with TRBJ1-3, with 8 nucleotides matching TRBD1. V lost 3 bases to trimming and J lost 4 bases; unmatched junction nucleotides: 6. Per germline, CDR1 SGHNT and CDR2 YYREEE (reference sequence). The CDR3 length is 15 residues.

CDR3 DNA sequence: TGCGCCAGCAGCCAAGATCTCGGGGGGCTGGACACTGAAGCTTTCTTT. This gives the protein CASSQDLGGLDTEAFF. The chain couples TRBV4-3 to TRBJ1-1; tentative D call: TRBD1 (6 bases). The CDR3 consists of 16 residues. The germline CDR1 and CDR2 sequences are LGHNA and YSLEER. V was clipped by 0 bases and J by 3 bases, with 14 bases between them.